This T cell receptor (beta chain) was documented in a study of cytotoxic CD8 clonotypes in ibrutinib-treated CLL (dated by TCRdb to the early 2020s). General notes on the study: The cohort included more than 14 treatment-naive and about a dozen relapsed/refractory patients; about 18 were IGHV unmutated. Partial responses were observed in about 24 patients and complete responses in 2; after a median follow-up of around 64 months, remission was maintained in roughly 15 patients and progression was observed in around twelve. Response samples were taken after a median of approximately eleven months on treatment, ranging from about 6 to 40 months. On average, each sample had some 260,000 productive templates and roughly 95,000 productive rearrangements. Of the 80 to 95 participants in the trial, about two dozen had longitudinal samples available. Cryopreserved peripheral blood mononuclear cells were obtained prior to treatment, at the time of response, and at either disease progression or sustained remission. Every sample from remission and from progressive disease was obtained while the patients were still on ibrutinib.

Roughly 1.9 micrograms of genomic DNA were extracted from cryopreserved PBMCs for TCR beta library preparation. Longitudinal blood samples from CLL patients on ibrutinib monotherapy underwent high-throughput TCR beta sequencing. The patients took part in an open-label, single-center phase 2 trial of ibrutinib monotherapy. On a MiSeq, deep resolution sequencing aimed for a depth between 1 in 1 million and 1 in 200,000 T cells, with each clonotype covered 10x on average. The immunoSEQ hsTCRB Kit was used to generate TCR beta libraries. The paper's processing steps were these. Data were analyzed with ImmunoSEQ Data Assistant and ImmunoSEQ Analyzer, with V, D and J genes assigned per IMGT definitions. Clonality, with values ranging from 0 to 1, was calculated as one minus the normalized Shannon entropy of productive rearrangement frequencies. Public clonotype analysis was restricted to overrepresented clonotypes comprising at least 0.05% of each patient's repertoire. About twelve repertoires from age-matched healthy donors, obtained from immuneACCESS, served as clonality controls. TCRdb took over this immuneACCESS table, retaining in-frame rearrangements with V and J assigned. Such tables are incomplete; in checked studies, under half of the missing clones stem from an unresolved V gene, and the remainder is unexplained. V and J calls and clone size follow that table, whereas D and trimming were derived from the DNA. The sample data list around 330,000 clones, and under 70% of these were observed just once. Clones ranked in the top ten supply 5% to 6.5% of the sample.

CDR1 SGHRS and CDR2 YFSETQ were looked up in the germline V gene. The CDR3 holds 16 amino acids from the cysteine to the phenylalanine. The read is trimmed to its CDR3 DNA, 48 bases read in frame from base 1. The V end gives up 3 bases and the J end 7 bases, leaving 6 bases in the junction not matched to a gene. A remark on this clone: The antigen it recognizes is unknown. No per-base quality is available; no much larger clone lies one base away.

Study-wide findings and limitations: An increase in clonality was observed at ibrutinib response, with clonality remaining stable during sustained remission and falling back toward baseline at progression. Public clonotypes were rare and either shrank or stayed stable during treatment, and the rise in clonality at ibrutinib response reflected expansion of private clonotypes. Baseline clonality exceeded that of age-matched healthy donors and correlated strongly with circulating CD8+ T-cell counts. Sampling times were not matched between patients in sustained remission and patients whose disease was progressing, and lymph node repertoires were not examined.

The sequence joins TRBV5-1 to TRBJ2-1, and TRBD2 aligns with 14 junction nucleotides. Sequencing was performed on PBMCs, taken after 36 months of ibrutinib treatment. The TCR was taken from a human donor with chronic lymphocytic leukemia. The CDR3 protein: CASSWTGLAGANEQFF. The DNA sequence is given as TGCGCCAGCAGCTGGACGGGACTAGCGGGAGCTAATGAGCAGTTCTTC.